Presented here are 15 T cell receptor beta chains from one specimen sequenced in a study of T cell repertoires in cytomegalovirus infection. These receptors have no identified antigens. MiXCR was run by TCRdb on the reads, yielding one entry per CDR3 protein. The sample includes 830,000 or so distinct CDR3 sequences, approximately 32% of them seen just once. Sequenced material: cultured CD8+ T cells from PBMCs, taken from culture after CMV antigen stimulation. The receptors were gathered from a human donor in good health (CMV status not recorded). Some clones in this sample may be carry-over from other donors' samples.

As for this clonotype: Just one base apart from a much larger clone, this may be a read error. V usage is TRBV7-6 and J usage is TRBJ1-2; D unresolved. The CDR3 spans 12 residues. The V end lost 5 bases, the J end lost 12 bases, and 16 bases lay between the germline ends. Germline values: CDR1 SGHVS, CDR2 FNYEAQ. The CDR3 bases are TGTGCCAGCAGCAATAGATCCGACCCGCACACCTTC. Amino acid sequence: CASSNRSDPHTF.

This clonotype was observed at least ten times. The chain uses TRBV12-3 or TRBV12-4 and TRBJ1-2, with D uncertain. This CDR3 spans 12 amino acids. The V end was cut by 8 bases, the J end by 2 bases, with 9 bases between. The CDR3 loop reads CASQEGNYGYTF. In DNA form, the CDR3 reads TGTGCCAGCCAAGAAGGGAACTATGGCTACACCTTC.

In this sample, this clonotype turned up many times. The rearrangement uses TRBV11-2 and TRBJ2-1; 8 bases map to TRBD1. This CDR3 comprises 16 residues. With V trimmed by 4 bases and J by 3 bases, 8 bases remained unmatched. In germline, CDR1 is SGHAT, CDR2 FQNNGV. The CDR3 here is CASSSSGQGRYNEQFF. The CDR3 DNA is TGTGCCAGCAGCTCCTCTGGACAGGGCCGCTACAATGAGCAGTTCTTC.

The chain carries TRBV15 and TRBJ1-1; D is ambiguous. The CDR3 runs to 16 residues. Germline assignment: CDR1 LNHNV and CDR2 YYDKDF (reference sequence). V lost 5 bases to trimming and J lost 1 base, with 17 bases between them. DNA of the CDR3: TGTGCCACCAGCGGTACTCAGGATTGGGGGAACACTGAAGCTTTCTTT. Translation gives CATSGTQDWGNTEAFF. The variable domain in full, completed from reference TRBV15 and TRBJ1-1, reads DAMVIQNPRYQVTQFGKPVTLSCSQTLNHNVMYWYQQKSSQAPKLLFHYYDKDFNNEADTPDNFQSRRPNTSFCFLDIRSPGLGDTAMYLCATSGTQDWGNTEAFFGQGTRLTVV.

V and J are TRBV4-3 and TRBJ1-1, with TRBD1 matching 7 bases. CDR3 length: 16 amino acids. V was clipped by 0 bases and J by 0 bases; unmatched bases: 4. Germline V gene sequence: CDR1 LGHNA, CDR2 YSLEER. The CDR3 spells CASSQERGQVNTEAFF. The CDR3, as DNA: TGCGCCAGCAGCCAAGAACGTGGACAGGTGAACACTGAAGCTTTCTTT.

The V gene is TRBV2, the J gene TRBJ2-1, with D perhaps matching TRBD1 (5 bases). The germline gives CDR1 SNHLY, CDR2 FYNNEI. CDR3 length: 15 residues. Trimming cost V 4 bases and J 4 bases, with 14 bases left between them. The CDR3 nucleotides read TGTGCCAGCAGTGCAAAGGGGCTTAAATACAATGAGCAGTTCTTC. Translation gives CASSAKGLKYNEQFF.

This clonotype showed up just a few times. DNA for the CDR3: TGTGCCAGCAGCTTAGCGTCCCCTCCGCTGCAGTATTTT. Translated, it gives CASSLASPPLQYF. The rearrangement joins TRBV7-2 to TRBJ2-3; D not certain. The germline gives CDR1 SGHTA, CDR2 FQGNSA. The CDR3 consists of 13 residues. Trimming took 0 bases from V and 11 from J, leaving 12 bases between them.

This chain uses TRBV12-3 or TRBV12-4 with TRBJ2-4; D perhaps matches TRBD1 (5 bases). The CDR3 has 17 residues. Trimming took 7 bases from V and 0 from J, leaving 19 bases between them. This CDR3 reads CASTMADIFIAKNIQYF. CDR3 nucleotide sequence: TGTGCCAGCACTATGGCGGACATTTTTATAGCCAAAAACATTCAGTACTTC.

This clonotype was seen many times. The genes are TRBV13 and TRBJ2-7, with 11 bases matching TRBD1. Looked up from germline, CDR1 is PRHDT and CDR2 is FYEKMQ (reference sequence). This CDR3 is 14 amino acids long. V shed 6 bases and J 3 bases; nucleotides not matched to a gene: 4. DNA for the CDR3: TGTGCCAGCAGTTTGGGACAGGGGGACTACGAGCAGTACGTC. Translated: CASSLGQGDYEQYV.

In its sample, this clonotype was seen a few times. The chain uses TRBV4-1 and TRBJ2-1; 7 bases are a match to TRBD1. The germline CDR1 and CDR2 sequences are MGHRA and YSYEKL. The CDR3 is made up of 16 amino acids. The V segment lost 5 bases and the J segment 5 bases; nucleotides outside the gene matches: 12. The CDR3 reads CASSFSGTDAHNEQFF. The CDR3 DNA reads as TGCGCCAGCAGCTTTTCCGGGACAGACGCTCACAATGAGCAGTTCTTC.

This clonotype has just a few counts. J is TRBJ1-5 and V is TRBV27; D is undetermined. The ends were cut back, 5 bases at V and 5 bases at J, with 7 bases in the middle. In germline, CDR1 is MNHEY, CDR2 SMNVEV (reference sequence). The length of the CDR3 is 12 residues. The CDR3 DNA reads as TGTGCCAGCAGTCAGAGGGATCAGCCCCAGCATTTT. Amino acids: CASSQRDQPQHF.

This clonotype occurred a few times. This chain connects TRBV7-9 to TRBJ2-3, with D possibly being TRBD2 (6 bases). Germline assignment: CDR1 SEHNR and CDR2 FQNEAQ (reference sequence). V dropped 4 bases and J dropped 4 bases, with 18 bases sitting between them. This CDR3 has 16 amino acids. CDR3: CASSSIPGEGADTQYF. CDR3 DNA sequence: TGTGCCAGCAGCTCAATACCGGGAGAAGGGGCAGATACGCAGTATTTT.

The chain's CDR3 is CASSWGLAGTSSYNEQFF. In nucleotides, the CDR3 is TGTGCCAGCAGCTGGGGGCTAGCGGGGACGAGCTCCTACAATGAGCAGTTCTTC. The chain has TRBV11-2 and TRBJ2-1, with 9 bases aligning to TRBD2. CDR1 is SGHAT and CDR2 is FQNNGV in the germline V gene. V lost 4 bases, J lost 0 bases, and 10 bases stayed unmatched. This CDR3 region has 18 residues.

The chain links TRBV15 to TRBJ1-1; D perhaps matches TRBD1 (5 bases). Germline-derived CDR1 and CDR2 are LNHNV and YYDKDF (reference sequence). Trimming cost V 9 bases and J 5 bases, with 13 bases left between them. The CDR3 is 12 amino acids. The CDR3 is CATYSGGTEAFF. The CDR3 nucleotides read TGTGCCACTTACTCGGGGGGGACTGAAGCTTTCTTT. The full variable domain, in which reference TRBV15 and TRBJ1-1 provide the parts outside the CDR3, is DAMVIQNPRYQVTQFGKPVTLSCSQTLNHNVMYWYQQKSSQAPKLLFHYYDKDFNNEADTPDNFQSRRPNTSFCFLDIRSPGLGDTAMYLCATYSGGTEAFFGQGTRLTVV.

This chain links TRBV6-5 with TRBJ2-3, with D perhaps being TRBD1 or TRBD2 (6 bases each). The CDR3 contains 14 residues. Trimming removed 0 bases at V and 6 bases at J, with 10 bases between. Germline-derived CDR1 and CDR2 are MNHEY and SVGAGI. The CDR3 DNA sequence: TGTGCCAGCAGTTACTCAGGGGGGCAGGATACGCAGTATTTT. It encodes CASSYSGGQDTQYF.